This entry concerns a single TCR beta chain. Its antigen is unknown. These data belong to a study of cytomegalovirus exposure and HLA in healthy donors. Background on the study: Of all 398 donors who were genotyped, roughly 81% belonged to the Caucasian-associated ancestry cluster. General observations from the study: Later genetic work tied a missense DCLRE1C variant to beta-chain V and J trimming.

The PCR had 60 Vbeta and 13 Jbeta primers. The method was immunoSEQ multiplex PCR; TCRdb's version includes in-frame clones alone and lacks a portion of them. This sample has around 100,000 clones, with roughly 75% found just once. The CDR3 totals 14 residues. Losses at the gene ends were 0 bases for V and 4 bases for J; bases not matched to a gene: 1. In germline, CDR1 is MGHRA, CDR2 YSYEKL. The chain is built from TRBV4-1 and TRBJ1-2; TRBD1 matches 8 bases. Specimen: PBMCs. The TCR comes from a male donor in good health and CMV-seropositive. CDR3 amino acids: CASSQDGTGYGYTF. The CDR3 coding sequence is TGCGCCAGCAGCCAAGATGGGACAGGCTATGGCTACACCTTC.